In this sample, the clone carrying this T cell receptor (beta chain) turned up a few times. The data originate from a study of blood T cell repertoires in COVID-19. Germline V gene sequence: CDR1 LGHNA, CDR2 YNFKEQ. The CDR3 covers 14 residues. V dropped 3 bases and J dropped 5 bases, with 10 bases sitting between them. Only in-frame clones appear in the TCRdb table, and some are missing; sequencing was by immunoSEQ multiplex PCR. Seen here are under 200,000 clones, around 86% observed once, and the top ten hold 20% to 25%. The V gene is TRBV4-2, the J gene TRBJ1-4; no clear D. The specimen was PBMCs or T cells enriched from blood (not recorded which). The receptor's source is a middle-aged woman in a cohort exposed to, infected with or recovered from COVID-19 (not recorded which). The chain's CDR3 is CASSHPGSNEKLFF. The CDR3 DNA follows: TGTGCCAGCAGCCACCCGGGTTCCAATGAAAAACTGTTTTTT.